Described below is a single T cell receptor (beta chain) sequence and its context. Its specificity is not known. The V gene's germline CDR1 is ENHRY and CDR2 SYGVKD. Trimming cost V 0 bases and J 3 bases; bases outside gene matches: 5. The CDR3 covers 16 residues. The sample is drawn from a study of beta chain features in type 1 diabetes. Study details: Sorted cells examined across all samples numbered 107,917,701. General study findings and limits: Across all four CD4+ subsets, people with type 1 diabetes showed modestly shorter TCRB CDR3s. There was no resolution here of whether HLA type influences TCRB rearrangement.

Central memory, naive, regulatory and stem cell-like memory CD4+ cells were sorted by CD45RO/CCR7/CD25/CD127/CD95/CD27. Of the isolated RNA, all was reverse transcribed, and so the sequenced material was expressed TCRB transcripts. Here immunoSEQ multiplex PCR was the method, and the copy in TCRdb shows in-frame clones only, minus some. The sample includes just over 450,000 clones, over 25% of them seen just once. This chain joins TRBV10-3 and TRBJ2-5; 9 nucleotides align to TRBD2. The clonotype comes from a man younger than 35 in good health. Sequencing was carried out using naive CD4+ T cells from blood. The CDR3 DNA is TGTGCCATCAGTGAGTCCTATCTAGCGGGAAAAGAGACCCAGTACTTC. Translation: CAISESYLAGKETQYF.